Listed below are T cell receptor beta chains from one sample, sequenced in a study of blood T cell repertoires in COVID-19. Measured with immunoSEQ multiplex PCR; TCRdb has only the in-frame clones, and not every one. There are 350,000 or so clones in the sample; about 88% occur only once, and just over 1% lies in the top ten. Sequenced material: PBMCs or T cells enriched from blood (not recorded which). These receptors originate from a woman between 25 and 40 years old who had been exposed to COVID-19. CDR3s include the opening cysteine and the closing phenylalanine or tryptophan. The D gene is left open where the match is weak. A clone size is listed for some rows: how often the clone was seen (once, few, many), or a class if it is expanded.

clone_size,d_call,v_call,j_call,cdr3_aa,cdr3_nt
.,TRBD1,TRBV16,TRBJ1-1,CASSRNSGTAYNTEAFF,TGTGCCAGCAGCCGCAATTCCGGGACAGCTTATAACACTGAAGCTTTCTTT
.,TRBD2,TRBV7-3,TRBJ2-3,CASSTSGRATDTQYF,TGTGCCAGCAGCACTAGCGGGAGGGCCACAGATACGCAGTATTTT
.,TRBD1,TRBV5-1,TRBJ2-6,CASSPDRVRANVLTF,TGCGCCAGCAGCCCCGACAGGGTCCGGGCCAACGTCCTGACTTTC
.,TRBD1,TRBV25-1,TRBJ1-5,CASRGTGGGQPQHF,TGTGCCAGCAGGGGGACAGGGGGCGGTCAGCCCCAGCATTTT
.,.,TRBV15,TRBJ1-2,CATSRDHTGLGDGYTF,TGTGCCACCAGCAGGGATCATACAGGGCTGGGGGATGGCTACACCTTC
.,.,TRBV9,TRBJ1-3,CASSVGGISSGNTIYF,TGTGCCAGCAGCGTTGGGGGGATCTCCTCTGGAAACACCATATATTTT
.,.,TRBV6-2/TRBV6-3,TRBJ2-1,CASSIGPGYYNEQFF,TGTGCCAGCAGTATTGGCCCAGGATACTACAATGAGCAGTTCTTC
.,.,TRBV24-1,TRBJ2-7,CATNPTGPSSYEQYF,TGTGCCACCAACCCAACAGGGCCTAGCTCCTACGAGCAGTACTTC
.,TRBD1,TRBV6-4,TRBJ2-7,CASSNRGFYEQYF,TGTGCCAGCAGCAACAGGGGGTTCTACGAGCAGTACTTC
.,TRBD2,TRBV29-1,TRBJ2-7,CSVETRLAGNEQYF,TGCAGCGTTGAAACCCGACTAGCGGGAAACGAGCAGTACTTC
once,.,TRBV11-1,TRBJ2-1,CASSQGRDNEQFF,TGTGCCAGCAGTCAGGGTAGGGACAATGAGCAGTTCTTC
.,.,TRBV18,TRBJ2-5,CASSPPGRGGTQYF,TGTGCCAGCTCACCACCGGGTAGAGGGGGGACCCAGTACTTC
.,TRBD2,TRBV19,TRBJ2-1,CASSRSGRANEQFF,TGTGCCAGTAGTAGGTCCGGGAGGGCCAATGAGCAGTTCTTC
.,TRBD1,TRBV24-1,TRBJ1-4,CATSAGTGGNGGEKLFF,TGTGCCACCAGTGCCGGGACAGGGGGCAATGGGGGTGAAAAACTGTTTTTT
.,TRBD1,TRBV28,TRBJ2-7,CASTTPGTATYEQYF,TGTGCCAGCACCACACCCGGGACAGCAACCTACGAGCAGTACTTC
once,.,TRBV28,TRBJ1-2,CASSSSGLYGYTF,TGTGCCAGCAGTTCCTCGGGACTCTATGGCTACACCTTC
.,TRBD1,TRBV29-1,TRBJ2-7,CSVGGQVSTYEQYF,TGCAGCGTTGGGGGACAGGTCTCTACCTACGAGCAGTACTTC
.,.,TRBV5-1,TRBJ1-5,CASSPGYSNQPQHF,TGCGCCAGCAGCCCAGGATATAGCAATCAGCCCCAGCATTTT